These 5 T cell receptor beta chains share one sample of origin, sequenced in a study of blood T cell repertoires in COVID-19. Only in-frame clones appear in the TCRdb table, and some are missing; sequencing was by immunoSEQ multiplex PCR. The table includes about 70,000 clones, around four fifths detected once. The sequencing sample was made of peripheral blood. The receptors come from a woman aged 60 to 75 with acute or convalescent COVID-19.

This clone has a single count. The CDR3, as DNA: TGTGCCATCAGTCGGGGGGTAATGAACACTGAAGCTTTCTTT. Its protein product is CAISRGVMNTEAFF. V is TRBV10-3 and J is TRBJ1-1, with D possibly being TRBD1 (5 bases). Trimming took off 5 bases at V and 0 bases at J, with 10 bases between the two ends. CDR3 size: 14 residues. CDR1 ENHRY and CDR2 SYGVKD come from the germline V gene.

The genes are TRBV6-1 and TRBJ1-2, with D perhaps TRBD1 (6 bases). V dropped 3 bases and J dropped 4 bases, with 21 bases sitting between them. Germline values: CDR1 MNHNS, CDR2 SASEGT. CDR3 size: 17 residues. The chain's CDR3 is CASSDPSSTRRGYGYTF. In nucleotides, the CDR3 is TGTGCCAGCAGTGACCCTTCGTCCACTCGCAGGGGCTATGGCTACACCTTC.

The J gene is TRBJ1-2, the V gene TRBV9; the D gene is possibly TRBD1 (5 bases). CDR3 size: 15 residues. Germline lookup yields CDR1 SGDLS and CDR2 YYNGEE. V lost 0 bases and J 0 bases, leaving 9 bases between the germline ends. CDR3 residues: CASSVGTTANYGYTF. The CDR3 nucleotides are TGTGCCAGCAGCGTAGGGACAACTGCTAACTATGGCTACACCTTC.

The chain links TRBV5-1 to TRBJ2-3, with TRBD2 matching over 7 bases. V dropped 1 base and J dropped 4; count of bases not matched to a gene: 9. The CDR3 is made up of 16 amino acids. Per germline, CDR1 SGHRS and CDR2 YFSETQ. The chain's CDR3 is CASSLMAGVGSDTQYF. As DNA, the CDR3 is TGCGCCAGCAGCTTGATGGCGGGAGTGGGATCAGATACGCAGTATTTT.

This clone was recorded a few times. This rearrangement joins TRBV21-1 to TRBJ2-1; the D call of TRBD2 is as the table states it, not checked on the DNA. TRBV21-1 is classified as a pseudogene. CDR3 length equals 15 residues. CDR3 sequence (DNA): TGTGCCAGCAGCAATCCGAGCGGGAGTTTCGATGAGCAGTTCTTC. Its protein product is CASSNPSGSFDEQFF.